Listed below are T cell receptor beta chains from one sample, sequenced in a study of blood T cell repertoires in COVID-19. Libraries were prepared by immunoSEQ multiplex PCR; TCRdb keeps only in-frame clonotypes and omits some of them. Among 200,000 or so clones listed, about 88% were seen once. The sample taken for sequencing was peripheral blood. These receptors were obtained from a man aged 45-65 years with COVID-19, enrolled during active disease. CDR3s include the opening cysteine and the closing phenylalanine or tryptophan. Fields, in order: V gene, D gene, clone size, J gene, CDR3 protein, CDR3 DNA. A D gene is named only where the DNA matches it firmly. For some rows the clone size is stated as once, few or many, or as a class when expanded; others skip it.

V gene: TRBV28; D gene: NA; clone size: NA; J gene: TRBJ1-5; CDR3 protein: CASSYRDNQPQHF; CDR3 DNA: TGTGCCAGCAGTTACAGAGACAATCAGCCCCAGCATTTT
V gene: TRBV27; D gene: NA; clone size: NA; J gene: TRBJ1-1; CDR3 protein: CASSVQGLTEAFF; CDR3 DNA: TGTGCCAGCAGTGTGCAGGGTCTAACTGAAGCTTTCTTT
V gene: TRBV9; D gene: TRBD1; clone size: NA; J gene: TRBJ1-6; CDR3 protein: CASSEGQAKWSPLHF; CDR3 DNA: TGTGCCAGCAGCGAAGGACAGGCGAAATGGTCACCCCTCCACTTT
V gene: TRBV12-3/TRBV12-4; D gene: NA; clone size: once; J gene: TRBJ1-2; CDR3 protein: CASSLNQYGYTF; CDR3 DNA: TGTGCCAGCAGTTTAAATCAATATGGCTACACCTTC
V gene: TRBV5-5; D gene: NA; clone size: NA; J gene: TRBJ1-5; CDR3 protein: CASSLWGGAQPQHF; CDR3 DNA: TGTGCCAGCAGCTTGTGGGGGGGGGCTCAGCCCCAGCATTTT
V gene: TRBV9; D gene: NA; clone size: NA; J gene: TRBJ2-7; CDR3 protein: CASSVSSVTGGSYEQYF; CDR3 DNA: TGTGCCAGCAGCGTTTCTTCAGTGACAGGCGGCTCCTACGAGCAGTACTTC
V gene: TRBV10-2; D gene: TRBD1; clone size: NA; J gene: TRBJ2-7; CDR3 protein: CATSIQQGAGEQYF; CDR3 DNA: TGCGCCACCAGTATCCAACAGGGGGCGGGCGAGCAGTACTTC
V gene: TRBV18; D gene: TRBD1; clone size: NA; J gene: TRBJ2-3; CDR3 protein: CASSPPGQGGDTQYF; CDR3 DNA: TGTGCCAGCTCACCTCCGGGACAGGGCGGCGATACGCAGTATTTT
V gene: TRBV10-3; D gene: NA; clone size: once; J gene: TRBJ2-3; CDR3 protein: CAISESTGEDTQYF; CDR3 DNA: TGTGCCATCAGTGAGTCCACCGGAGAAGATACGCAGTATTTT
V gene: TRBV5-1; D gene: TRBD1; clone size: NA; J gene: TRBJ2-1; CDR3 protein: CASGSSPGTGNENEQFF; CDR3 DNA: TGCGCCAGCGGCTCCTCTCCGGGGACAGGGAATGAAAATGAGCAGTTCTTC
V gene: TRBV11-2; D gene: NA; clone size: NA; J gene: TRBJ1-4; CDR3 protein: CASSLRGLNEKLFF; CDR3 DNA: TGTGCCAGCAGCTTGAGGGGACTCAATGAAAAACTGTTTTTT
V gene: TRBV5-5; D gene: TRBD1; clone size: once; J gene: TRBJ2-1; CDR3 protein: CASSSNGGQGPKDEQFF; CDR3 DNA: TGTGCCAGCAGCTCAAACGGGGGACAGGGGCCCAAGGATGAGCAGTTCTTC
V gene: TRBV6-5; D gene: TRBD1; clone size: few; J gene: TRBJ1-1; CDR3 protein: CASRPSGGGTEAFF; CDR3 DNA: TGTGCCAGCAGACCCTCAGGGGGCGGCACTGAAGCTTTCTTT
V gene: TRBV6-1; D gene: NA; clone size: NA; J gene: TRBJ1-1; CDR3 protein: CASSERGYTEAFF; CDR3 DNA: TGTGCCAGCAGTGAAAGGGGTTACACTGAAGCTTTCTTT
V gene: TRBV7-9; D gene: TRBD2; clone size: few; J gene: TRBJ2-6; CDR3 protein: CASSSSGDRSGANVLTF; CDR3 DNA: TGTGCCAGCAGCTCTAGCGGGGACAGATCTGGGGCCAACGTCCTGACTTTC
V gene: TRBV9; D gene: NA; clone size: NA; J gene: TRBJ1-1; CDR3 protein: CASSGQYRADTEAFF; CDR3 DNA: TGTGCCAGCAGCGGACAATACAGGGCTGACACTGAAGCTTTCTTT
V gene: TRBV30; D gene: TRBD1; clone size: NA; J gene: TRBJ1-4; CDR3 protein: CAWSGLIGTGEKLFF; CDR3 DNA: TGTGCCTGGAGCGGACTAATAGGGACAGGTGAAAAACTGTTTTTT
V gene: TRBV7-9; D gene: NA; clone size: NA; J gene: TRBJ1-5; CDR3 protein: CASSLGPGFNQPQHF; CDR3 DNA: TGTGCCAGCAGCTTAGGACCCGGGTTTAACCAGCCCCAGCATTTT
V gene: TRBV15; D gene: NA; clone size: NA; J gene: TRBJ1-2; CDR3 protein: CATSRDLQGANYGYTF; CDR3 DNA: TGTGCCACCAGCAGAGATTTGCAGGGCGCTAACTATGGCTACACCTTC
V gene: TRBV18; D gene: NA; clone size: once; J gene: TRBJ1-6; CDR3 protein: CASSLTGFRDSPLHF; CDR3 DNA: TGTGCCAGCTCATTAACGGGCTTCAGGGATTCACCCCTCCACTTT
V gene: TRBV5-1; D gene: TRBD2; clone size: NA; J gene: TRBJ2-5; CDR3 protein: CASSFGLAGGSQETQYF; CDR3 DNA: TGCGCCAGCAGCTTTGGACTAGCGGGGGGCTCCCAAGAGACCCAGTACTTC
V gene: TRBV28; D gene: NA; clone size: NA; J gene: TRBJ2-7; CDR3 protein: CASSLKGLAFSGQYF; CDR3 DNA: TGTGCCAGCAGTTTAAAGGGGCTGGCCTTTTCCGGGCAGTACTTC
V gene: TRBV5-1; D gene: TRBD1; clone size: NA; J gene: TRBJ1-1; CDR3 protein: CASSSYPGQLNTEAFF; CDR3 DNA: TGCGCCAGCAGCTCGTACCCGGGACAGTTGAACACTGAAGCTTTCTTT
V gene: TRBV27; D gene: TRBD1; clone size: NA; J gene: TRBJ1-6; CDR3 protein: CASSPDRGRDSPLHF; CDR3 DNA: TGTGCCAGCAGTCCCGACAGGGGACGTGATTCACCCCTCCACTTT
V gene: TRBV18; D gene: NA; clone size: NA; J gene: TRBJ1-4; CDR3 protein: CASSPRGERNEKLFF; CDR3 DNA: TGTGCCAGCTCACCGCGAGGAGAGAGAAATGAAAAACTGTTTTTT
V gene: TRBV9; D gene: NA; clone size: NA; J gene: TRBJ2-5; CDR3 protein: CASSVAGETQYF; CDR3 DNA: TGTGCCAGCAGCGTAGCGGGGGAGACCCAGTACTTC
V gene: TRBV5-1; D gene: TRBD2; clone size: few; J gene: TRBJ2-2; CDR3 protein: CASSLGLAGDGGELFF; CDR3 DNA: TGCGCCAGCAGCCTCGGACTAGCGGGAGACGGCGGGGAGCTGTTTTTT
V gene: TRBV12-3/TRBV12-4; D gene: NA; clone size: once; J gene: TRBJ2-1; CDR3 protein: CASSPASYEQFF; CDR3 DNA: TGTGCCAGCAGCCCGGCTAGTTATGAGCAGTTCTTC
V gene: TRBV5-1; D gene: TRBD1; clone size: NA; J gene: TRBJ1-2; CDR3 protein: CASSTARGERDGYTF; CDR3 DNA: TGCGCCAGCAGCACAGCCAGGGGGGAAAGGGATGGCTACACCTTC
V gene: TRBV27; D gene: NA; clone size: few; J gene: TRBJ1-6; CDR3 protein: CASSFRGNNSPLHF; CDR3 DNA: TGTGCCAGCAGTTTCAGGGGTAATAATTCACCCCTCCACTTT
V gene: TRBV7-3; D gene: TRBD2; clone size: NA; J gene: TRBJ2-3; CDR3 protein: CASSLLAGGPSTDTQYF; CDR3 DNA: TGTGCCAGCAGCTTACTAGCGGGGGGCCCTAGCACAGATACGCAGTATTTT
V gene: TRBV20-1; D gene: NA; clone size: NA; J gene: TRBJ2-7; CDR3 protein: CSAHLTYEQYF; CDR3 DNA: TGCAGTGCCCACCTAACCTACGAGCAGTACTTC
V gene: TRBV2; D gene: NA; clone size: NA; J gene: TRBJ2-1; CDR3 protein: CASSGRQRRVDEQFF; CDR3 DNA: TGTGCCAGCAGTGGGCGACAGAGGAGGGTGGATGAGCAGTTCTTC
V gene: TRBV2; D gene: NA; clone size: NA; J gene: TRBJ1-4; CDR3 protein: CASSEAVPNEKLFF; CDR3 DNA: TGTGCCAGCAGCGAGGCTGTTCCTAATGAAAAACTGTTTTTT
V gene: TRBV6-5; D gene: NA; clone size: NA; J gene: TRBJ2-5; CDR3 protein: CASSYQGFGQETQYF; CDR3 DNA: TGTGCCAGCAGTTACCAGGGGTTCGGACAAGAGACCCAGTACTTC
V gene: TRBV27; D gene: NA; clone size: NA; J gene: TRBJ2-5; CDR3 protein: CASSEANREQETQYF; CDR3 DNA: TGTGCCAGCAGCGAAGCCAACCGGGAACAAGAGACCCAGTACTTC
V gene: TRBV2; D gene: NA; clone size: NA; J gene: TRBJ1-2; CDR3 protein: CASSDGGAITNYGYTF; CDR3 DNA: TGTGCCAGCAGTGATGGGGGGGCGATCACTAACTATGGCTACACCTTC
V gene: TRBV6-2/TRBV6-3; D gene: TRBD1; clone size: once; J gene: TRBJ2-1; CDR3 protein: CASSPRTGSLSSYNEQFF; CDR3 DNA: TGTGCCAGCAGCCCTAGGACAGGGTCCCTCAGCTCCTACAATGAGCAGTTCTTC
V gene: TRBV10-3; D gene: TRBD2; clone size: NA; J gene: TRBJ2-1; CDR3 protein: CAISQASGVQYNEQFF; CDR3 DNA: TGTGCCATCAGCCAGGCTAGCGGGGTCCAATACAATGAGCAGTTCTTC
V gene: TRBV19; D gene: NA; clone size: once; J gene: TRBJ1-5; CDR3 protein: CASRAGAGNQPQHF; CDR3 DNA: TGTGCCAGTAGAGCAGGGGCGGGCAATCAGCCCCAGCATTTT
V gene: TRBV24-1; D gene: TRBD2; clone size: NA; J gene: TRBJ2-1; CDR3 protein: CATSDSQLAGGINEQFF; CDR3 DNA: TGTGCCACCAGTGATTCACAACTAGCGGGGGGCATCAATGAGCAGTTCTTC
V gene: TRBV4-1; D gene: TRBD2; clone size: NA; J gene: TRBJ2-4; CDR3 protein: CASSQPLAGAKNIQYF; CDR3 DNA: TGCGCCAGCAGCCAACCACTAGCGGGGGCCAAAAACATTCAGTACTTC
V gene: TRBV7-2; D gene: TRBD2; clone size: few; J gene: TRBJ2-7; CDR3 protein: CASSLSSGSFYEQYF; CDR3 DNA: TGTGCCAGCAGCTTATCTAGCGGGAGTTTTTACGAGCAGTACTTC